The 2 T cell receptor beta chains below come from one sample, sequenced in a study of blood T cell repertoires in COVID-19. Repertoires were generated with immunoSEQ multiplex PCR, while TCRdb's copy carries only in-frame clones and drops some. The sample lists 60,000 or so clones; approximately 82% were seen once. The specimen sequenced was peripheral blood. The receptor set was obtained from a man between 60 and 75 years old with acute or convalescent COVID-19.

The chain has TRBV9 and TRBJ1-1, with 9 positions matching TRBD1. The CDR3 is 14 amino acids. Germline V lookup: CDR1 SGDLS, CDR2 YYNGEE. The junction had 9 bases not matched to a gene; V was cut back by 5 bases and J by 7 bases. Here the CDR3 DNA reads TGTGCCAGCAGTAAGGGACAGGGTTTGGGTGAAGCTTTCTTT. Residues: CASSKGQGLGEAFF.

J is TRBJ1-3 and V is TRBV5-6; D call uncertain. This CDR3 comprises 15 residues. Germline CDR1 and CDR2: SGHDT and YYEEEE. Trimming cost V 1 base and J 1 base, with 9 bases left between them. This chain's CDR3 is CASSLFMLSGNTIYF. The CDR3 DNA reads TGTGCCAGCAGCTTGTTTATGTTATCTGGAAACACCATATATTTT.